In this sample, the clone carrying this T cell receptor (beta chain) turned up once. The record originates from a study of blood T cell repertoires in COVID-19. Across the study: The samples span acute and convalescent COVID-19 from the United States, Italy and Spain. PBMCs, B-cell-depleted T cells, or T cells provided the cDNA or gDNA that made up the material.

As handled by the study authors: Reference gene primers were amplified, and this amplification served to estimate nucleated cell counts. Some clones are missing from TCRdb's copy, which holds only in-frame ones; the method was immunoSEQ multiplex PCR. The V and J calls and clone size were taken over from that table, and D and trimming were inferred from the DNA. Of around 100,000 clones listed, approximately 92% are singletons. V was shortened by 5 bases and J by 1 base, with 5 bases between the two germline ends. Germline lookup yields CDR1 SEHNR and CDR2 FQNEAQ (reference sequence). The CDR3 covers 12 residues.

Sequencing was performed on peripheral blood. This receptor was taken from a man in his late teens or twenties with acute or convalescent COVID-19. This rearrangement joins TRBV7-9 to TRBJ1-1; D gene ambiguous. The CDR3 nucleotides read TGTGCCAGCAGCGCAGGGAACACTGAAGCTTTCTTT. Translation: CASSAGNTEAFF.